Shown below are 8 T cell receptor beta chains from a single sample sequenced in a study of T cells in Graves' hyperthyroidism and ophthalmopathy (dated by TCRdb to about 2019). The library was produced with multiplex PCR. TCRdb records Illumina HiSeq 2000 as the sequencer. The TCR beta CDR3 regions were amplified from the RNA transcripts. The first round of RT-PCR for the TCR CDR3 was performed with the HTBI primer set and the Qiagen OneStep RT-PCR kit. TCRdb reran the public reads through fastp at Q25 and MiXCR, keeping productive beta chains. For every CDR3 protein sequence, its rows merge into one entry that carries the most common genes and DNA. This sample holds hundreds of thousands of distinct CDR3 sequences; about 20% were observed only once. The ten largest account for approximately 49% of the sample. Sequencing was done on a sample of blood. Receptors were obtained from a woman in her 70s with Graves' ophthalmopathy.

About this clonotype itself: This may come from a read error, since a much larger clone is one base off. This chain uses TRBV2 with TRBJ1-2; TRBD1 is a possible D gene (6 bases). The CDR3 loop spans 13 amino acids. Germline loops: CDR1 SNHLY, CDR2 FYNNEI. For the CDR3, the DNA is TGTGCCGGCAGTGTCGCGGGGGCGCGGGGCTACACCTTC. It translates to CAGSVAGARGYTF.

The sample holds a few counts of this clonotype. The rearrangement uses TRBV7-2 and TRBJ2-2; D unresolved. Between the trimmed V and J ends, which lost 2 bases and 1 base, there was a span of 8 bases. CDR3 length equals 15 residues. Looked up from germline, CDR1 is SGHTA and CDR2 is FQGNSA. The CDR3: CASSLTQVNTGELFF. The CDR3 bases are TGTGCCAGCAGCTTAACGCAGGTGAACACCGGGGAGCTGTTTTTT.

In its sample, this clonotype was seen many times. The V gene is TRBV15, the J gene TRBJ2-2; 7 positions match TRBD1. The CDR3 is 16 amino acids. The junction had 6 bases not matched to a gene; V was cut back by 4 bases and J by 1 base. Germline values: CDR1 LNHNV, CDR2 YYDKDF (reference sequence). The CDR3 loop reads CATSNYGTENTGELFF. DNA for the CDR3: TGTGCCACCAGCAATTACGGGACAGAGAACACCGGGGAGCTGTTTTTT.

The chain joins TRBV20-1 to TRBJ2-7, with 7 bases lining up with TRBD1. Germline values: CDR1 DFQATT, CDR2 SNEGSKA (reference sequence). Trimming took 3 bases from V and 6 from J; bases not matched to a gene: 11. CDR3 length equals 14 residues. CDR3 DNA sequence: TGCAGTGCTAGCCACGACAGGGCTTTAGGCGAGCAGTACTTC. Translated: CSASHDRALGEQYF.

This chain joins TRBV5-1 and TRBJ2-1; D ambiguous. The germline CDR1 and CDR2 sequences are SGHRS and YFSETQ. The V gene lost 2 bases and the J gene lost 6 bases, with 6 bases spanning the gap. CDR3 length: 12 amino acids. The DNA of the CDR3 is TGCGCCAGCAGCTTTGGCGTCAATGAGCAGTTCTTC. It encodes CASSFGVNEQFF.

This chain uses TRBV14 with TRBJ2-1; tentative D call: TRBD2 (6 bases). The V gene's germline CDR1 is SGHDN and CDR2 FVKESK. V lost 2 bases to trimming and J lost 0 bases, with 17 bases between them. This CDR3 is 18 amino acids long. In DNA form, the CDR3 reads TGTGCCAGCAGCCAATATCTCTGGAGGGGCGCCTCCTACAATGAGCAGTTCTTC. Its translation is CASSQYLWRGASYNEQFF.

This clonotype was observed many times. The chain carries TRBV11-2 and TRBJ2-1; TRBD2 might be the D (5 bases). Trimming took 4 bases from V and 8 from J, leaving 9 bases between them. The CDR3 has 12 residues. Germline assignment: CDR1 SGHAT and CDR2 FQNNGV. This CDR3 reads CASSSLDDEQFF. The DNA for the CDR3 is TGTGCCAGCAGCTCACTAGATGATGAGCAGTTCTTC.

The chain carries TRBV12-3 or TRBV12-4 and TRBJ2-6; D is ambiguous. Between the trimmed V and J ends, which lost 7 bases and 0 bases, there was a span of 7 bases. The CDR3 consists of 14 residues. CDR3 amino acids: CASIHSSGANVLTF. The CDR3, as DNA: TGTGCCAGCATTCATAGCTCTGGGGCCAACGTCCTGACTTTC.